This TCR beta chain was profiled in a study of pediatric ulcerative colitis (dated by TCRdb to the late 2010s). Study-wide context: From eight or nine newly diagnosed, treatment-naive pediatric ulcerative colitis patients and four non-IBD control children, paired blood and rectal samples were collected. Results the study describes overall, beyond this receptor: Only a few individuals were included in the healthy control group, which was small. Significantly higher autologous blood-rectal clonal overlap was found in ulcerative colitis patients than in controls, which suggested increased T cell trafficking to inflamed tissue. Because repertoires were derived from total lymphocyte DNA, patterns in rare subsets such as regulatory T cells may not have been reflected. For technical reasons, blood samples from two patients gave substantially fewer templates, and these samples were excluded from the blood-rectal overlap analysis. Features of the rectal repertoire distinguished controls, mild-moderate colitis patients and acute severe colitis patients, and in acute severe colitis rectal diversity was lower because of clonal expansions. A couple of rectal CDR3 clonotypes were detected in all ulcerative colitis patients and were not detected in any of the controls. T cells from blood may have been included in the rectal pinch biopsies, particularly in patients with overt colitis.

V is reduced by 4 bases and J by 4 bases, leaving a spacing of 8 bases between them. The CDR1 and CDR2 encoded by the germline V gene (reference sequence) are SGHNT and YYREEE. Including the terminal cysteine and phenylalanine, the CDR3 comprises 12 residues. The entry retains the CDR3 DNA only, 36 bases that are in frame from base 1. During colonoscopy, one to two pinch biopsies were obtained from the rectum for research. Controls underwent colonoscopy for suspected IBD, had macroscopically and histologically normal endoscopy, and were not diagnosed with IBD within the following year. Before DNA was isolated, the rectal biopsies underwent proteinase K digestion. The Wizard kit (Promega) was used to extract genomic DNA from the blood and intestinal samples. Notes on this clone: Its antigen is still unknown. No base qualities exist here, and no much larger clone lies one base off it.

Rearranged CDR3 beta regions were amplified from genomic DNA with multiplex V and J primers using the immunoSEQ TRB Survey service. To keep sequencing depth equal across samples, survey-level depth of up to 500,000 reads per sample was applied. Libraries were purified and pooled, and sequencing was performed on Illumina technology. Concerning the study's data processing: Productive clonality, sample overlap, pairwise scatters, CDR3 beta length, V/D/J gene usage and productiveness were all assessed with the immunoSEQ online tools. Calculated diversity was the number of unique rearrangements divided by total templates times 100; Shannon and Simpson indices were also computed. Z-score normalized data were analyzed by principal component analysis with the R prcomp function and the ggbiplot package. Morisita's index was used to quantify the clonal overlap between blood and rectum within each subject. Entries here come from immuneACCESS through TCRdb and include only in-frame sequences with V and J called. Some clones fail to appear in such tables; in the studies checked, an unresolved V gene covers under half of the shortfall, and the cause of the remainder is unknown. Clone size and V and J calls were adopted from that table, with D and trimming inferred from the DNA. The sample data list 15,000 to 20,000 clones, and more than 75% of these were observed just once. The ten most abundant clones make up roughly 8% of the sample.

The sequence was collected from a boy aged 5-17 years who was a control in a study of pediatric ulcerative colitis. The rearrangement combines TRBV5-4 with TRBJ1-2, with the D gene too uncertain to name. What was sequenced was gut tissue. The CDR3 region reads CASSGGSYGYTF. The DNA is TGTGCCAGCAGCGGAGGAAGCTATGGCTACACCTTC.